Following are 16 T cell receptor beta chains from one sample sequenced in a study of T cells in Graves' hyperthyroidism and ophthalmopathy. Using RNA transcripts as the source, TCR beta CDR3 regions were amplified. The HTBI set primed first-round TCR CDR3 RT-PCR. TCRdb called the multiplex PCR reads again in MiXCR, with one record for every CDR3 protein. Of 530,000 or so distinct CDR3 sequences in the sample, more than 15% were seen once. Material: blood. These receptors all come from a woman under 30 with Graves' ophthalmopathy.

This clonotype was picked up many times. The chain couples TRBV2 to TRBJ1-1, with D possibly matching TRBD1 (6 bases). Trimming removed 7 bases at V and 5 bases at J, with 14 bases between. The CDR3 has 13 amino acids. Germline values: CDR1 SNHLY, CDR2 FYNNEI. CDR3 sequence: CASNRVWRTEAFF. In DNA form, the CDR3 reads TGTGCCAGCAACAGGGTTTGGAGGACTGAAGCTTTCTTT.

The CDR3 coding sequence is TGCGCCAGCAGCCAAGACCCGACAGGGGGGCACAACACCGGGGAGCTGTTTTTT. Protein product: CASSQDPTGGHNTGELFF. The V call is TRBV4-1, the J call TRBJ2-2; TRBD1 matches at 9 bases. V trimming: 0 bases; J trimming: 2 bases; junction bases outside the gene matches: 7. Germline V gene sequence: CDR1 MGHRA, CDR2 YSYEKL. The CDR3 runs to 18 residues.

The V gene is TRBV20-1, the J gene TRBJ1-3; maybe TRBD1 (5 bases). V was trimmed by 3 bases and J by 3 bases, leaving 9 bases between them. This CDR3 is built from 13 residues. Germline CDR1 DFQATT, CDR2 SNEGSKA (reference sequence). CDR3 in DNA: TGCAGTGCTAGGGGGGGTTATGGAAACACCATATATTTT. Translating gives CSARGGYGNTIYF.

This clonotype has more than one count but fewer than ten. The V call is TRBV4-1, the J call TRBJ1-5, with D possibly being TRBD1 (6 bases). Trimming cost V 3 bases and J 1 base, with 13 bases left between them. Germline V CDR1 and CDR2: MGHRA, YSYEKL. The CDR3 runs to 16 residues. The CDR3 coding sequence is TGCGCCAGCAGCCACGCGACAGGAGAGAGCAATCAGCCCCAGCATTTT. Protein: CASSHATGESNQPQHF.

This sequence joins TRBV19 and TRBJ2-7; D gene unclear. The V gene's germline CDR1 is LNHDA and CDR2 SQIVND (reference sequence). The V end was cut by 3 bases, the J end by 2 bases, with 11 bases between. The CDR3 has 14 residues. CDR3 coding DNA: TGTGCCAGTAGTATCACTTCAGGAGCCTACGAGCAGTACTTC. This encodes CASSITSGAYEQYF.

The chain carries TRBV28 and TRBJ1-6; D is perhaps TRBD1 (6 bases). Germline-derived CDR1 and CDR2 are MDHEN and SYDVKM. Trimming took 6 bases from V and 7 from J, leaving 13 bases between them. The CDR3 extends over 14 amino acids. In DNA form, the CDR3 reads TGTGCCAGCAGGATAACAGGGTCCAATTCACCCCTCCACTTT. Its translation is CASRITGSNSPLHF.

V usage is TRBV4-1 and J usage is TRBJ1-1; TRBD1 matches at 8 bases. V shed 4 bases and J 5 bases; nucleotides not matched to a gene: 9. Looked up from germline, CDR1 is MGHRA and CDR2 is YSYEKL. The CDR3 spans 15 residues. The CDR3 sequence: CASSLDGQGGTEAFF. The CDR3 DNA reads as TGCGCCAGCAGCCTGGATGGACAGGGCGGGACTGAAGCTTTCTTT.

At least ten counts were recorded for this clonotype. The V gene is TRBV28, the J gene TRBJ2-1; 12 bases line up with TRBD2. CDR3 size: 17 residues. V shed 5 bases and J 2 bases; nucleotides not matched to a gene: 7. Germline V gives CDR1 MDHEN, CDR2 SYDVKM. In nucleotides, the CDR3 is TGTGCCAGCAGTCTCATACTAGCGGGGGGCGCCTACAATGAGCAGTTCTTC. The encoded protein is CASSLILAGGAYNEQFF.

This clonotype was counted at least ten times. This chain joins TRBV2 and TRBJ2-7; 7 bases are shared with TRBD1. The CDR3 covers 13 residues. Germline V gene sequence: CDR1 SNHLY, CDR2 FYNNEI. With 8 bases clipped from V and 1 base from J, the junction kept 5 bases outside the gene matches. The CDR3 bases are TGTGCCAGCCGGCCGGGACAGTCCTACGAGCAGTACTTC. The encoded protein is CASRPGQSYEQYF.

A few counts support this clonotype. The chain recombines TRBV4-3 with TRBJ1-4; possibly TRBD1 for D (5 bases). There are 15 residues in the CDR3. V gave up 0 bases and J gave up 10 bases, with 15 bases separating them. Germline lookup yields CDR1 LGHNA and CDR2 YSLEER. The CDR3 nucleotides read TGCGCCAGCAGCCAAGATGACGGGAAAAGGGGAAAACTGTTTTTT. This encodes CASSQDDGKRGKLFF.

The CDR3 nucleotides read TGTGCCAGCAGCCACGACCACCCACCTTTAGCCAAAAACATTCAGTACTTC. This encodes CASSHDHPPLAKNIQYF. The chain uses TRBV6-1 and TRBJ2-4; no firm D call. Trimming removed 6 bases at V and 0 bases at J, with 18 bases between. CDR3 size: 17 residues. Germline CDR1 is MNHNS and CDR2 is SASEGT.

V usage is TRBV28 and J usage is TRBJ1-2; 9 bases agree with TRBD1. Trimming cost V 6 bases and J 14 bases; bases outside gene matches: 13. This CDR3 region has 13 residues. From germline, CDR1 is MDHEN and CDR2 SYDVKM. This CDR3 is CASRNSGTGQRTF. The CDR3 DNA is TGTGCCAGCAGGAACTCCGGGACAGGGCAAAGGACCTTC.

The chain couples TRBV30 to TRBJ1-4; maybe TRBD1 (5 bases). Germline V CDR1 and CDR2: GTSNPN, SVGIG (reference sequence). The V gene lost 4 bases and the J gene lost 0 bases, with 12 bases spanning the gap. CDR3 size: 15 residues. CDR3 DNA: TGTGCCTGGACTAAGGGGCTGGCAACTAATGAAAAACTGTTTTTT. Its translation is CAWTKGLATNEKLFF.

This clonotype was picked up many times. The chain combines TRBV6-1 with TRBJ2-3; D remains unclear. Per germline, CDR1 MNHNS and CDR2 SASEGT. The CDR3 has 14 residues. The V end was cut by 8 bases, the J end by 6 bases, with 18 bases between. The CDR3 sequence is CASVWYGPADTQYF. CDR3 bases: TGTGCCAGCGTGTGGTACGGCCCGGCTGATACGCAGTATTTT.

This clonotype was recorded many times. This chain joins TRBV6-1 and TRBJ2-1; D possibly corresponds to TRBD1 (6 bases). The CDR3 has 14 amino acids. V lost 5 bases to trimming and J lost 5 bases, with 13 bases between them. Germline assignment: CDR1 MNHNS and CDR2 SASEGT. The CDR3 protein is CASSKSGHHNEQFF. For the CDR3, the DNA is TGTGCCAGCAGTAAGTCGGGACACCACAATGAGCAGTTCTTC.

To note about this clonotype: This may stem from a read error, because a much larger clone lies one nucleotide away. The chain couples TRBV12-3 or TRBV12-4 to TRBJ2-5; 12 nucleotides line up with TRBD2. The J call may be incorrect, as the DNA end agrees better with TRBJ2-1. The CDR3 consists of 14 residues. The CDR3 nucleotides are TGTGCCAGCTCGACTAGCGGGGGCCAAGAGACCCAGTTCTTC. Its translation: CASSTSGGQETQFF.